These 25 T cell receptor beta chains were sequenced from one sample in a study of metastatic and nonmetastatic thyroid tumors. Thyroid surgery was performed in patients who had received no treatment beforehand. TCRdb re-called the PCR reads via MiXCR. The sample records some 14,000 clones, approximately 12% being singletons. Sequenced input: blood. Receptor source: a female donor with papillary thyroid cancer or a benign thyroid nodule (not recorded which). Some clones in this sample may be carry-over from other donors' samples.

This clone was counted at least ten times. The chain is built from TRBV20-1 and TRBJ1-1; D unclear. V was pared by 3 bases and J by 6 bases, with 8 bases between. The germline V gene has CDR1 DFQATT and CDR2 SNEGSKA (reference sequence). CDR3 length: 11 amino acids. CDR3 region: CSASRVPEAFF. The CDR3 DNA sequence: TGCAGTGCTAGCCGAGTCCCTGAAGCTTTCTTT.

This clone is medium-sized within its sample. The chain is built from TRBV6-2 or TRBV6-3 and TRBJ2-7; perhaps TRBD1 as D (5 bases). With 7 bases removed from V and 2 bases from J, the gap between germline ends came to 15 bases. This CDR3 is 14 amino acids long. CDR1 and CDR2 from the germline V gene are MNHEY and SVGEGT. CDR3 protein: CASTRTTVTYEQYF. The CDR3 DNA reads TGTGCCAGCACCCGTACGACAGTGACCTACGAGCAGTACTTC.

By sample share, this clone is medium-sized (0.01 to 0.1%). This chain connects TRBV6-5 to TRBJ1-5, with D hard to call. The length of the CDR3 is 14 residues. Germline V CDR1 and CDR2: MNHEY, SVGAGI. Trimming cost V 3 bases and J 3 bases, with 9 bases left between them. The CDR3 reads CASSYREANQPQHF. The CDR3 nucleotides read TGTGCCAGCAGTTATAGGGAGGCCAATCAGCCCCAGCATTTT.

This clone was seen at least ten times. The V gene is TRBV6-4, the J gene TRBJ1-6; TRBD1 is a possible D gene (6 bases). This CDR3 comprises 21 residues. Germline V gives CDR1 MRHNA, CDR2 SNTAGT. V gave up 2 bases and J gave up 1 base, with 24 bases separating them. CDR3 region: CASSDKKLTGFPLSYNSPLHF. DNA for the CDR3: TGTGCCAGCAGTGACAAAAAACTTACAGGGTTCCCTTTGTCCTATAATTCACCCCTCCACTTT.

Note on this clone: Only one base separates this from a far larger clonotype, so it likely reflects a read error. V gene TRBV7-8 combines with J gene TRBJ2-7, with 9 bases identical to TRBD1. The CDR3 sequence is 15 residues long. Looked up from germline, CDR1 is SGHVS and CDR2 is FQNEAQ. The J segment lost 0 bases and the V segment lost 8 bases, leaving 8 bases of the junction unmatched. CDR3: CASAHRDRVSYEQYF. CDR3 bases: TGTGCCAGCGCCCACCGGGACAGGGTCTCCTACGAGCAGTACTTC.

The sample holds many counts of this clone. The chain uses TRBV20-1 and TRBJ1-2, with a possible D match to TRBD1 (6 bases). This CDR3 spans 16 amino acids. Trimming cost V 6 bases and J 4 bases, with 24 bases left between them. Germline assignment: CDR1 DFQATT and CDR2 SNEGSKA (reference sequence). Here the CDR3 reads CSAAAHRAGETYGYTF. CDR3 nucleotides: TGCAGTGCGGCCGCGCACAGGGCAGGGGAGACCTATGGCTACACCTTC.

J is TRBJ2-5 and V is TRBV5-1; 8 bases line up with TRBD2. The CDR3 extends over 17 amino acids. Germline CDR1 SGHRS, CDR2 YFSETQ. Trimming removed 2 bases from V and 3 bases from J; junction bases left unmatched: 12. CDR3 bases: TGCGCCAGCAGCTTTATCGGGGGGGCCTCGGCTGAAGAGACCCAGTACTTC. Its protein is CASSFIGGASAEETQYF.

This clone was seen repeatedly, ten times or more. The rearrangement uses TRBV5-4 and TRBJ1-4, with D unresolved. Deletions cut 0 bases from V and 4 bases from J, with 4 bases between. The germline gives CDR1 SGHNT, CDR2 YYREEE (reference sequence). This CDR3 region has 13 residues. CDR3 DNA sequence: TGTGCCAGCAGCTTGGCTGGTAATGAAAAACTGTTTTTT. Protein sequence: CASSLAGNEKLFF.

The rearrangement uses TRBV6-1 and TRBJ2-5; the D call may be TRBD1 or TRBD2 (6 bases each). Per the germline V gene, CDR1 is MNHNS and CDR2 is SASEGT. V lost 2 bases to trimming and J lost 0 bases, with 13 bases between them. The CDR3 sequence is 16 residues long. CDR3 sequence (DNA): TGTGCCAGCAGTGAACTCGGGGGCCGTGACCAAGAGACCCAGTACTTC. It is translated as CASSELGGRDQETQYF.

This clone was picked up many times. This rearrangement joins TRBV24-1 to TRBJ2-3; 10 bases fit TRBD2. Germline V lookup: CDR1 KGHDR, CDR2 SFDVKD. The CDR3 loop spans 13 amino acids. V lost 9 bases and J lost 4; bases outside the gene matches: 3. CDR3 in DNA: TGTGCCACCTCTAGCGGGAGCCCAGATACGCAGTATTTT. Translated: CATSSGSPDTQYF.

This clone is deemed medium-sized. The chain uses TRBV27 and TRBJ1-5; 9 nucleotides align to TRBD1. V dropped 6 bases and J dropped 6; count of bases not matched to a gene: 9. CDR3 length equals 15 residues. Germline V CDR1 and CDR2: MNHEY, SMNVEV (reference sequence). CDR3 nucleotides: TGTGCCAGCAGCCCGACAGGGGGGATCAGTCAGCCCCAGCATTTT. Its protein is CASSPTGGISQPQHF.

In its sample, this clone was seen many times. The V and J genes are TRBV20-1 and TRBJ1-2, with a possible D match to TRBD1 (5 bases). This CDR3 is 14 amino acids long. From germline, CDR1 is DFQATT and CDR2 SNEGSKA (reference sequence). Trimming stripped 6 bases from V and 4 bases from J, with 18 bases between. CDR3 region: CSAIAPGTGYGYTF. The DNA for the CDR3 is TGCAGTGCCATAGCGCCCGGAACAGGCTATGGCTACACCTTC.

CDR3 nucleotide sequence: TGTGCCAGCAGTGGCCAAAACACCGGGGAGCTGTTTTTT. It is translated as CASSGQNTGELFF. This rearrangement joins TRBV6-4 to TRBJ2-2; D remains unclear. The CDR3 sequence is 13 residues long. V lost 4 bases, J lost 2 bases, and 5 bases lay in between. CDR1 and CDR2 from the germline V gene are MRHNA and SNTAGT.

J is TRBJ1-5 and V is TRBV6-1; 8 nucleotides agree with TRBD1. The CDR3 runs to 15 residues. V was clipped by 3 bases and J by 7 bases; unmatched bases: 8. Germline V lookup: CDR1 MNHNS, CDR2 SASEGT. The CDR3 DNA is TGTGCCAGCAGTGAGATCACAGGGGGTAGCCAGCCCCAGCATTTT. Its translation: CASSEITGGSQPQHF.

This clone occurred many times. The rearrangement joins TRBV28 to TRBJ1-5; D is unclear. The CDR3 length is 13 residues. The germline gives CDR1 MDHEN, CDR2 SYDVKM. Trimming pared 6 bases from V and 3 bases from J, leaving 9 bases between. The CDR3 DNA reads as TGTGCCAGCAGCCCACCATTCAATCAGCCCCAGCATTTT. It codes for CASSPPFNQPQHF.

V and J are TRBV27 and TRBJ2-1; perhaps TRBD2 as D (5 bases). This CDR3 has 13 amino acids. V lost 2 bases to trimming and J lost 8 bases, with 10 bases between them. Germline loops: CDR1 MNHEY, CDR2 SMNVEV (reference sequence). The CDR3 here is CASSLITRDEQFF. The CDR3 DNA follows: TGTGCCAGCAGTTTAATTACTAGAGATGAGCAGTTCTTC.

This clone showed up many times. The chain combines TRBV4-1 with TRBJ1-2; D ambiguous. Germline assignment: CDR1 MGHRA and CDR2 YSYEKL. This CDR3 spans 16 amino acids. The ends were cut back, 0 bases at V and 2 bases at J, with 13 bases in the middle. CDR3 residues: CASSQDPTSGNYGYTF. The CDR3 nucleotides read TGCGCCAGCAGCCAAGACCCCACCTCGGGGAACTATGGCTACACCTTC.

This chain joins TRBV12-3 or TRBV12-4 and TRBJ2-1; weak D call: TRBD1 (6 bases). The germline V and J ends were trimmed by 6 bases and 6 bases, with 12 bases remaining between them. CDR3 length equals 13 residues. The DNA of the CDR3 is TGTGCCAGCAGCCGGGACACCACCAATGAGCAGTTCTTC. It specifies CASSRDTTNEQFF.

Worth noting for this clone: A much larger clone differs from this one at a single base, so this may be a read error. Other DNA sequences in the sample encode the same CDR3. J is TRBJ2-5 and V is TRBV5-1; 10 nucleotides match TRBD1. Germline V gene data show CDR1 as SGHRS and CDR2 as YFSETQ. CDR3 length: 17 residues. The CDR3: CASSHGVTGTGAETQYF. The CDR3 DNA reads as TGCGCCAGCAGCCACGGAGTTACCGGGACAGGGGCAGAGACCCAGTATTTC. Using reference TRBV5-1 and TRBJ2-5 for the parts outside the CDR3, the full variable domain is KAGVTQTPRYLIKTRGQQVTLSCSPISGHRSVSWYQQTPGQGLQFLFEYFSETQRNKGNFPGRFSGRQFSNSRSEMNVSTLELGDSALYLCASSHGVTGTGAETQYFGPGTRLLVL.

As to this clone: A much larger clone differs from this one at a single base, so this may be a read error. The V gene is TRBV11-1, the J gene TRBJ2-7; D is uncertain. The CDR3 has 17 residues. Germline CDR1 and CDR2: SGHAT and FQDESV (reference sequence). V was shortened by 3 bases and J by 0 bases, with 18 bases between the two germline ends. The CDR3 DNA is TGTGCCAGCAGCTTTCGGGCCGGCGAGGTGAGCTCCTACGAGCAGTACTTC. Protein product: CASSFRAGEVSSYEQYF.

The table lists this clone with many counts. This rearrangement joins TRBV28 to TRBJ2-2, with D perhaps matching TRBD1 (6 bases). This CDR3 region has 14 residues. Trimming removed 3 bases at V and 6 bases at J, with 11 bases between. CDR1 and CDR2 from the germline V gene are MDHEN and SYDVKM. CDR3 in amino acids: CASSFAGVAGELFF. The CDR3 DNA sequence: TGTGCCAGCAGTTTTGCAGGGGTCGCCGGGGAGCTGTTTTTT.

This clone has a handful of counts. This sequence joins TRBV24-1 and TRBJ1-2, with no clear D. Germline V gene sequence: CDR1 KGHDR, CDR2 SFDVKD. V was trimmed by 3 bases and J by 2 bases, leaving 9 bases between them. The CDR3 extends over 14 amino acids. The CDR3 region is CATSDERANYGYTF. In DNA form, the CDR3 reads TGTGCCACCAGTGATGAAAGGGCAAACTATGGCTACACCTTC.

This clone was picked up many times. This chain joins TRBV6-4 and TRBJ1-2; 8 bases line up with TRBD1. Trimming at V came to 6 bases and at J to 6 bases, leaving 9 bases not matched to a gene. CDR3 length equals 14 residues. Germline lookup yields CDR1 MRHNA and CDR2 SNTAGT. This CDR3 is CASSRTGSSHGYTF. CDR3 coding DNA: TGTGCCAGCAGCCGGACAGGGTCCAGTCATGGCTACACCTTC.

In nucleotides, the CDR3 is TGTGCCAGCAGCCAAGCCGAAAGGTACATTCAGTACTTC. As protein: CASSQAERYIQYF. J is TRBJ2-4 and V is TRBV14; D uncertain. The V end was cut by 1 base, the J end by 8 bases, with 9 bases between. There are 13 residues in the CDR3. CDR1 and CDR2 (germline): SGHDN, FVKESK.

This clone was seen ten or more times. The chain joins TRBV20-1 to TRBJ2-5; D uncertain. The V gene's germline CDR1 is DFQATT and CDR2 SNEGSKA (reference sequence). This CDR3 spans 13 amino acids. V lost 2 bases and J 4 bases, leaving 11 bases between the germline ends. The CDR3 protein is CSARSPLGETQYF. The DNA of the CDR3 is TGCAGTGCTAGATCCCCACTTGGAGAGACCCAGTACTTC.